Each of the 3 T cell receptor beta chains below was sequenced from the same sample in a study of CD8+CD57+ T cells in acquired aplastic anemia. Selection for sequencing was limited to patients who had shown CD8+CD57+ cell expansion by flow cytometry. Genomic DNA acted as the template from which TCR beta VDJ combination and CDR3 sequence profiling were carried out. TCRdb used MiXCR to reprocess the reads, holding one entry per CDR3 protein. The data hold about 58,000 distinct CDR3 sequences, with 57% observed a single time. The sample comprised sorted CD4+, CD8+, or CD8+CD57+ T cells (not recorded which) from PBMCs. Receptors were obtained from a human donor with aplastic anemia.

About this clonotype: The CDR3 does not end in the conserved phenylalanine or tryptophan, so this is likely a read error. The chain recombines TRBV4-2 with TRBJ2-7; D assignment may be TRBD1 or TRBD2 (6 bases each). Germline loops: CDR1 LGHNA, CDR2 YNFKEQ. The CDR3 spans 20 residues. V gave up 1 base and J gave up 0 bases, with 25 bases separating them. CDR3 loop: CASSQGLGGRQLGSSYEQYL. In DNA form, the CDR3 reads TGTGCCAGCAGCCAAGGGCTTGGGGGGCGGCAGTTGGGGAGCTCCTACGAGCAGTACCTC.

In its sample, this clonotype was seen a few times. This chain links TRBV5-6 with TRBJ2-7; 10 nucleotides agree with TRBD1. Germline V gene sequence: CDR1 SGHDT, CDR2 YYEEEE. Unmatched junction bases numbered 1, after V lost 2 bases and J lost 2 bases. The CDR3 covers 14 residues. The CDR3 is CASSFGTGAYEQYF. Written as DNA, the CDR3 is TGTGCCAGCAGCTTTGGGACAGGGGCCTACGAGCAGTACTTC.

The table lists this clonotype with a count of one. This chain connects TRBV4-2 to TRBJ2-7; D unresolved. Trimming pared 10 bases from V and 0 bases from J, leaving 34 bases between. Germline lookup yields CDR1 LGHNA and CDR2 YNFKEQ. The CDR3 extends over 20 amino acids. Here the CDR3 reads CANSQSTRTENRPSSYEQYF. The CDR3 region has the DNA TGTGCCAATAGCCAATCTACTCGGACGGAAAATAGACCGAGCTCCTACGAGCAGTACTTC.